This T cell receptor beta chain emerged from a study of cytomegalovirus exposure and HLA in healthy donors. In the study overall: Earlier results showed 90 million to 120 million unique TCR beta sequences derived from 150 million to 200 million T cells.

The V gene's germline CDR1 is MNHNS and CDR2 SASEGT. CDR3 length equals 14 residues. The V end lost 5 bases, the J end lost 0 bases, and 10 bases lay between the germline ends. This clone was seen just once. The antigen remains undetermined. Overall study findings and caveats: Roughly uniform depth of sequencing across donors was assumed in presence/absence analyses. Sequencing likely generated an artifact that appeared as a cluster of highly shared sequence variants. TCR sequences were mostly rare, though some public TCRs occurred in many donors.

The PCR used 60 Vbeta and 13 Jbeta primers. Only in-frame clones appear in the TCRdb table, and some are missing; sequencing was by immunoSEQ multiplex PCR. The table records some 79,000 clones, around 79% of them present only once. The source of this sequence is a male donor in good health and CMV-seropositive. The V and J genes are TRBV6-1 and TRBJ1-1, with D perhaps TRBD1 (6 bases). Input material: PBMCs. CDR3 DNA sequence: TGTGCCAGCAGTTCAGGGGCCATGAACACTGAAGCTTTCTTT. Its protein is CASSSGAMNTEAFF.